A selection of T cell receptor beta chains follows, all from one sample in a study of shared clonotypes between healthy human individuals. Sequenced by immunoSEQ multiplex PCR; TCRdb stores in-frame clones only, minus some. Of about 2 million clones in the sample, roughly 95% are singletons; the top ten hold about 1.1%. The sample taken for sequencing was naive CD8+ T cells sorted from blood. Receptors were obtained from a man aged 18 to 30 in good health. The CDR3 runs from the conserved cysteine through the conserved F or W. D genes are given only for firm matches. The size field is filled for only some rows; it gives once, few, many or a size class.

TRBV7-3	.	TRBJ2-5	TRBD2	TGTGCCAGCAGCTTAGGGACTAGCGGGGGAGAGACCCAGTACTTC	CASSLGTSGGETQYF
TRBV5-1	once	TRBJ2-3	.	TGCGCCAGCAGCTTCAGCCCCGGGGGCACAGATACGCAGTATTTT	CASSFSPGGTDTQYF
TRBV7-8	once	TRBJ2-5	TRBD1	TGTGCCAGCAGCTCCGGACAGGGCGGACAGACCCAGTACTTC	CASSSGQGGQTQYF
TRBV5-4	.	TRBJ1-1	.	TGTGCCAGCAGCTTGGTACCGCAGTTCATGAACACTGAAGCTTTCTTT	CASSLVPQFMNTEAFF
TRBV7-9	.	TRBJ2-3	TRBD2	TGTGCCAGCAGCTTAGTAGCGGGGGGTATCGATACGCAGTATTTT	CASSLVAGGIDTQYF
TRBV27	.	TRBJ1-2	.	TGTGCCAGCAGTTTGGAAGGGCATGGCTACACCTTC	CASSLEGHGYTF
TRBV11-2	.	TRBJ2-3	TRBD2	TGTGCCAGCAGCTCCCCAGGCGGGAGTTCAGATACGCAGTATTTT	CASSSPGGSSDTQYF
TRBV5-6	.	TRBJ2-1	.	TGTGCCAGCAGCTTGGCAGGGTCCAATGAGCAGTTCTTC	CASSLAGSNEQFF
TRBV5-5	.	TRBJ2-7	TRBD2	TGTGCCAGCAGCTTGGGACTAGCGGGGGCCGCCTACGAGCAGTACTTC	CASSLGLAGAAYEQYF
TRBV7-9	.	TRBJ2-5	.	TGTGCCAGCAGCCCCGAGAGGGGCGAACAAGAGACCCAGTACTTC	CASSPERGEQETQYF
TRBV19	once	TRBJ1-5	TRBD1	TGTGCCAGTAGTAACCGGGACAGTCCCAATCAGCCCCAGCATTTT	CASSNRDSPNQPQHF
TRBV6-5	.	TRBJ2-7	.	TGTGCCAGCAGCCTCTCCGTAGAAGCCTACGAGCAGTACTTC	CASSLSVEAYEQYF
TRBV28	.	TRBJ2-2	TRBD2	TGTGCCAGCAGTTTATTCCGCGGGGGGAACACCGGGGAGCTGTTTTTT	CASSLFRGGNTGELFF
TRBV9	.	TRBJ1-2	.	TGTGCCAGCAGCGTAGGATCGGCCGACGACTATGGCTACACCTTC	CASSVGSADDYGYTF
TRBV4-2	.	TRBJ2-1	.	TGTGCCAGCAGCCAAGCCCAAAACTTCCACGGGACGGCTAGCGATGATGAGCAGTTCTTC	CASSQAQNFHGTASDDEQFF
TRBV9	.	TRBJ2-1	.	TGTGCCAGCAGCGTAGGTGTCGAGCAGTTCTTC	CASSVGVEQFF
TRBV13	.	TRBJ2-5	.	TGTGCCAGCAGCCCCCCCCGGGGCAGCCAAGAGACCCAGTACTTC	CASSPPRGSQETQYF
TRBV27	.	TRBJ1-4	TRBD1	TGTGCCAGCAGTTTAAACAGGGGGTATGAAAAACTGTTTTTT	CASSLNRGYEKLFF
TRBV19	.	TRBJ1-4	.	TGTGCCAGTAGTATTGCAGCAACTAATGAAAAACTGTTTTTT	CASSIAATNEKLFF
TRBV2	.	TRBJ1-5	.	TGTGCCAGCAGCGTTGGGACAAACAATCAGCCCCAGCATTTT	CASSVGTNNQPQHF
TRBV9	.	TRBJ2-1	.	TGTGCCAGCAGCGCGCAGGGCAATGAGCAGTTCTTC	CASSAQGNEQFF
TRBV14	.	TRBJ2-5	.	TGTGCCAGCAGCCAAGGTCTGCTAGACAGGAGATTTCAAGAGACCCAGTACTTC	CASSQGLLDRRFQETQYF
TRBV6-1	.	TRBJ2-7	.	TGTGCCAGCAGTGACTGGCAGGGTCCTAATTACGAGCAGTACTTC	CASSDWQGPNYEQYF
TRBV4-1	.	TRBJ2-7	.	TGCGCCAGCAGCTACGAGGAGGGCGAGCAGTACTTC	CASSYEEGEQYF
TRBV27	few	TRBJ2-3	TRBD2	TGTGCCAGCACCCTGGTGGGAGGGATTACAGATACGCAGTATTTT	CASTLVGGITDTQYF
TRBV5-4	few	TRBJ1-2	TRBD1	TGTGCCAGCAGCTTGAACACAGGGGGCCGGTGGGGCTACACCTTC	CASSLNTGGRWGYTF
TRBV30	few	TRBJ2-7	TRBD1	TGTGCCTGGAGGCCGACCTTGTCAGGGGGCACCTACGAGCAGTACTTC	CAWRPTLSGGTYEQYF
TRBV6-6	.	TRBJ2-1	.	TGTGCCAGCAGTTACTCGGTACAAGGGGATTACAATGAGCAGTTCTTC	CASSYSVQGDYNEQFF
TRBV11-2	.	TRBJ1-1	.	TGTGCCAGCAGCCTACGGGGGACGGGAACTGAAGCTTTCTTT	CASSLRGTGTEAFF
TRBV5-6	.	TRBJ1-2	.	TGTGCCAGCAGAATTGACGGCTCTAACTATGGCTACACCTTC	CASRIDGSNYGYTF
TRBV27	.	TRBJ2-1	.	TGTGCCAGCAGTCCCTCGGGAGACAATGAGCAGTTCTTC	CASSPSGDNEQFF
TRBV2	once	TRBJ1-5	.	TGTGCCAGCAGTACCTTTTTGGAAGGTCAGCCCCAGCATTTT	CASSTFLEGQPQHF
TRBV6-5	.	TRBJ2-4	TRBD1	TGTGCCAGCAGTTACGCCGGACAGGACGAGTACTTC	CASSYAGQDEYF
TRBV7-2	.	TRBJ2-7	.	TGTGCCAGCAGCTTGATGGGAACGTTTGAGCAGTACTTC	CASSLMGTFEQYF
TRBV6-5	.	TRBJ2-7	.	TGTGCCAGCAGTTACCTCCAGGGAGCATCCTACGAGCAGTACTTC	CASSYLQGASYEQYF
TRBV9	.	TRBJ2-5	.	TGTGCCAGCAGCGTAGGCGGGTTAGAGACCCAGTACTTC	CASSVGGLETQYF
TRBV4-1	.	TRBJ2-7	.	TGCGCCAGCAGCCCGATCCCAGAGGGGGGAGGCGACGAGCAGTACTTC	CASSPIPEGGGDEQYF